A single sample gave rise to the 3 T cell receptor beta chains below, sequenced in a study of shared clonotypes between healthy human individuals. Sequencing used immunoSEQ multiplex PCR; TCRdb keeps in-frame clones, though not all of them. Of a few million clones listed, approximately 95% are singletons. The sequencing sample was made of naive CD4+ T cells from PBMCs. Subset: CD45RA+ positively selected. These receptors were collected from a man between 18 and 35 years old in good health. Some clones in this sample may be carry-over from other donors' samples.

This chain uses TRBV15 with TRBJ1-2; TRBD1 matches 7 bases. With V trimmed by 0 bases and J by 7 bases, 8 bases remained unmatched. This CDR3 has 15 amino acids. Germline V gene lookup returns CDR1 LNHNV and CDR2 YYDKDF (reference sequence). CDR3 region: CATSRDRGGDFGYTF. The CDR3, as DNA: TGTGCCACCAGCAGAGATAGAGGGGGCGATTTTGGCTACACCTTC.

Turning to this clone: The same CDR3 is also encoded by other DNA sequences in this sample. This chain links TRBV10-3 with TRBJ2-5, with D perhaps TRBD2 (5 bases). Trimming stripped 4 bases from V and 2 bases from J, with 8 bases between. CDR3 length: 13 amino acids. Germline V gene data show CDR1 as ENHRY and CDR2 as SYGVKD. The CDR3, as DNA: TGTGCCATCAGTGGGAGGATACAAGAGACCCAGTACTTC. Its protein is CAISGRIQETQYF.

This clone came up once. This specimen includes other DNA sequences encoding the same CDR3. For the CDR3, the DNA is TGTGCCAGCAGTTTATCGAGGATAGGCTATGGCTACACCTTC. Encoded protein: CASSLSRIGYGYTF. The V call is TRBV28, the J call TRBJ1-2; D is ambiguous. This CDR3 spans 14 amino acids. Germline assignment: CDR1 MDHEN and CDR2 SYDVKM. V lost 1 base and J 4 bases, leaving 10 bases between the germline ends.